One and the same sample provided the 21 T cell receptor beta chains below, sequenced in a study of T cell responses to AZD1222 COVID-19 vaccine. This table comes from immunoSEQ multiplex PCR, and its TCRdb copy is limited to in-frame clones, with some not included. The table lists tens of thousands of clones, under 90% of them singletons. The specimen was peripheral blood, collected on day 0 of AZD1222 vaccination. The receptor set was obtained from an adult in good health.

In this sample, this clone turned up a few times. The genes are TRBV7-9 and TRBJ2-3; D gene unclear. The CDR3 contains 14 residues. In germline, CDR1 is SEHNR, CDR2 FQNEAQ (reference sequence). Between the trimmed V and J ends, which lost 3 bases and 3 bases, there was a span of 10 bases. CDR3 protein: CASSFHLGTDTQYF. CDR3 coding DNA: TGTGCCAGCAGCTTCCACCTTGGGACAGATACGCAGTATTTT.

This chain uses TRBV7-2 with TRBJ2-7; 15 nucleotides align to TRBD2. V was pared by 5 bases and J by 1 base, with 9 bases of the junction left unmatched. Germline CDR1 is SGHTA and CDR2 is FQGNSA. The CDR3 spans 18 residues. The CDR3 DNA follows: TGTGCCAGCAGCCCTCGGACTAGCGGGGGGGCCGGGTCCTACGAGCAGTACTTC. Amino acid sequence: CASSPRTSGGAGSYEQYF.

The chain recombines TRBV15 with TRBJ2-6; D remains unclear. The CDR3 sequence is 15 residues long. The V end lost 5 bases, the J end lost 2 bases, and 10 bases lay between the germline ends. The germline gives CDR1 LNHNV, CDR2 YYDKDF (reference sequence). The chain's CDR3 is CATSYKGTGANVLTF. The CDR3, as DNA: TGTGCCACCAGCTATAAGGGAACTGGGGCCAACGTCCTGACTTTC.

The chain has TRBV5-6 and TRBJ1-2; no clear D. This CDR3 region has 14 residues. Germline V gene lookup returns CDR1 SGHDT and CDR2 YYEEEE. V shed 0 bases and J shed 0 bases, with 6 bases lying between them. CDR3 loop: CASSLVVPNYGYTF. The CDR3 DNA follows: TGTGCCAGCAGCTTGGTTGTACCTAACTATGGCTACACCTTC.

V and J are TRBV7-3 and TRBJ2-5; 10 bases line up with TRBD1. V lost 3 bases and J lost 3; bases outside the gene matches: 1. The CDR3 length is 14 residues. Per germline, CDR1 SGHTA and CDR2 FQGTGA. The CDR3 region is CASSLTGGEETQYF. CDR3 nucleotides: TGTGCCAGCAGCTTGACAGGGGGCGAAGAGACCCAGTACTTC.

The chain is built from TRBV7-3 and TRBJ2-1; 13 positions agree with TRBD2. Germline CDR1 is SGHTA and CDR2 is FQGTGA. The junction had 3 bases not matched to a gene; V was cut back by 4 bases and J by 3 bases. The CDR3 totals 16 residues. The CDR3 sequence is CASSSRLAGGYNEQFF. The CDR3 DNA is TGTGCCAGCAGCTCCAGACTAGCGGGGGGCTACAATGAGCAGTTCTTC. Full variable domain (missing parts from reference TRBV7-3 and TRBJ2-1): GAGVSQTPSNKVTEKGKYVELRCDPISGHTALYWYRQSLGQGPEFLIYFQGTGAADDSGLPNDRFFAVRPEGSVSTLKIQRTERGDSAVYLCASSSRLAGGYNEQFFGPGTRLTVL.

The CDR3 region has the DNA TGCGCCAGCAGCCCGTTGGCGACAGGGACCTATGGCTACACCTTC. As protein: CASSPLATGTYGYTF. The V call is TRBV4-3, the J call TRBJ1-2; 7 nucleotides line up with TRBD1. CDR1 and CDR2 (germline): LGHNA, YSLEER. CDR3 length: 15 amino acids. V shed 4 bases, J shed 4 bases, and the junction held 9 bases outside the gene matches.

The genes are TRBV10-2 and TRBJ2-2; D not resolved. The ends were cut back, 6 bases at V and 3 bases at J, with 8 bases in the middle. Germline loops: CDR1 WSHSY, CDR2 SAAADI. This CDR3 is 13 amino acids long. CDR3 loop: CASRILDTGELFF. As DNA, the CDR3 is TGCGCCAGCAGGATATTGGACACCGGGGAGCTGTTTTTT.

The rearrangement joins TRBV3-1 (or the pseudogene TRBV3-2) to TRBJ1-2; D is perhaps TRBD1 (6 bases). Germline assignment: CDR1 LGHDT and CDR2 YNNKEL (reference sequence). Trimming pared 2 bases from V and 14 bases from J, leaving 15 bases between. The CDR3 has 12 amino acids. In DNA, the CDR3 is TGTGCCAGCAGCCAATCCCTAGGCAGGGGTACCTTC. It codes for CASSQSLGRGTF.

The chain couples TRBV19 to TRBJ2-6; tentatively, D is TRBD1 or TRBD2 (6 bases each). This CDR3 contains 19 residues. Germline CDR1 reads LNHDA; CDR2 reads SQIVND (reference sequence). V was trimmed by 6 bases and J by 2 bases, leaving 23 bases between them. DNA of the CDR3: TGTGCCAGTAGGCCCCGGGGGCAGGGGTCGTCAACTGGGGCCAACGTCCTGACTTTC. It specifies CASRPRGQGSSTGANVLTF.

This clone was seen only once. CDR3 nucleotides: TGTGCCAGCAGCCAAGGGCAGGGCAGATACGAGCAGTACTTC. Its protein product is CASSQGQGRYEQYF. This chain joins TRBV3-1 (or the pseudogene TRBV3-2) and TRBJ2-7, with D possibly matching TRBD1 (5 bases). The germline gives CDR1 LGHDT, CDR2 YNNKEL (reference sequence). The CDR3 has 14 amino acids. Trimming shortened V by 1 base and J by 4 bases, and 11 bases separated the two germline ends.

The gene calls are TRBV28 and TRBJ1-6; no clear D. The ends were cut back, 11 bases at V and 0 bases at J, with 8 bases in the middle. Germline loops: CDR1 MDHEN, CDR2 SYDVKM. The CDR3 covers 13 residues. CDR3 sequence: CALGSSYNSPLHF. The CDR3 DNA follows: TGTGCCCTCGGGAGCTCCTATAATTCACCCCTCCACTTT.

The V and J genes are TRBV7-9 and TRBJ1-5, with D maybe TRBD1 (6 bases). V lost 5 bases and J 4 bases, leaving 18 bases between the germline ends. The CDR3 covers 16 residues. Germline V gene lookup returns CDR1 SEHNR and CDR2 FQNEAQ (reference sequence). CDR3 sequence: CASSPQGGQGNQPQHF. The CDR3 coding sequence is TGTGCCAGCAGCCCACAAGGGGGGCAGGGAAATCAGCCCCAGCATTTT.

Here the CDR3 DNA reads TGTGCCAGCAGCGTAAACAGGGGCAGCAATCAGCCCCAGCATTTT. Protein: CASSVNRGSNQPQHF. V gene TRBV11-2 combines with J gene TRBJ1-5; 7 positions agree with TRBD1. The V segment lost 5 bases and the J segment 1 base; nucleotides outside the gene matches: 5. This CDR3 contains 15 residues. The germline V gene encodes CDR1 SGHAT and CDR2 FQNNGV.

The rearrangement links TRBV7-9 to TRBJ1-3; no definite D call. Trimming took off 6 bases at V and 0 bases at J, with 24 bases between the two ends. There are 19 residues in the CDR3. CDR1 is SEHNR and CDR2 is FQNEAQ in the germline V gene (reference sequence). The DNA for the CDR3 is TGTGCCAGCAGATCTCTGGAGAGTGGAATGCTTAGCTCTGGAAACACCATATATTTT. Protein sequence: CASRSLESGMLSSGNTIYF.

This chain links TRBV27 with TRBJ2-2, with TRBD2 matching 8 bases. CDR1 is MNHEY and CDR2 is SMNVEV in the germline V gene (reference sequence). V was clipped by 5 bases and J by 5 bases; unmatched bases: 19. The CDR3 totals 19 residues. The CDR3 region has the DNA TGTGCCAGCAGTCCCTATGGAATTAGCGGGATCCTTCGAACCGGGGAGCTGTTTTTT. It encodes CASSPYGISGILRTGELFF.

The sample holds one count of this clone. The DNA of the CDR3 is TGTGCCAGTAAAAGTATCAGCTCGAGCTCCTATAATTCACCCCTCCACTTT. Protein: CASKSISSSSYNSPLHF. This chain links TRBV19 with TRBJ1-6; no definite D call. The CDR3 consists of 17 residues. Germline values: CDR1 LNHDA, CDR2 SQIVND (reference sequence). V was trimmed by 7 bases and J by 0 bases, leaving 16 bases between them.

The genes are TRBV18 and TRBJ2-7; 10 nucleotides agree with TRBD2. The CDR3 is made up of 16 amino acids. With 5 bases clipped from V and 2 bases from J, the junction kept 9 bases outside the gene matches. Germline assignment: CDR1 KGHSH and CDR2 LQKENI. The CDR3 sequence is CASSETPGLATYEQYF. DNA of the CDR3: TGTGCCAGCTCAGAAACCCCGGGACTAGCGACCTACGAGCAGTACTTC. Together with reference TRBV18 and TRBJ2-7, the CDR3 gives the full variable domain: NAGVMQNPRHLVRRRGQEARLRCSPMKGHSHVYWYRQLPEEGLKFMVYLQKENIIDESGMPKERFSAEFPKEGPSILRIQQVVRGDSAAYFCASSETPGLATYEQYFGPGTRLTVT.

This clone has a single count. The V and J genes are TRBV14 and TRBJ1-1; D unresolved. V gave up 4 bases and J gave up 11 bases, with 20 bases separating them. Per the germline V gene, CDR1 is SGHDN and CDR2 is FVKESK. The CDR3 totals 14 residues. The CDR3 sequence is CASSPNTWAGGAFF. As DNA, the CDR3 is TGTGCCAGCAGCCCAAATACATGGGCCGGAGGGGCTTTCTTT.

In its sample, this clone was seen a few times. The chain couples TRBV4-2 to TRBJ2-7; the match to TRBD2 covers 12 bases. CDR3 length equals 16 residues. In germline, CDR1 is LGHNA, CDR2 YNFKEQ. V lost 1 base to trimming and J lost 3 bases; unmatched junction nucleotides: 4. The CDR3 bases are TGTGCCAGCAGCCAAGGACTAGCGGGAGAGATCTACGAGCAGTACTTC. It yields the protein CASSQGLAGEIYEQYF.

V is TRBV6-4 and J is TRBJ2-1; D is ambiguous. Trimming took 4 bases from V and 2 from J, leaving 12 bases between them. Germline loops: CDR1 MRHNA, CDR2 SNTAGT. This CDR3 spans 15 amino acids. CDR3 DNA: TGTGCCAGCAGTGCGACTCCAGAAGCCTACAATGAGCAGTTCTTC. Amino acids: CASSATPEAYNEQFF.